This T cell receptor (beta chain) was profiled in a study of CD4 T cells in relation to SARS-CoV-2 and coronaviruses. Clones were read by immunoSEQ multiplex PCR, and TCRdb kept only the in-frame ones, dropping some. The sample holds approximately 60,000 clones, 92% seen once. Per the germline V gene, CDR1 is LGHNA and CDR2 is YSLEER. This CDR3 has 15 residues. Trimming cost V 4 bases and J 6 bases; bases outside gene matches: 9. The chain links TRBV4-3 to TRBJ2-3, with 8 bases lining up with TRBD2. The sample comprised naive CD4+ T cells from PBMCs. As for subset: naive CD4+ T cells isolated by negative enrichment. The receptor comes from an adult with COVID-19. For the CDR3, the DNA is TGCGCCAGCAGCCGCTCCGGGAGGGCCTTGGATACGCAGTATTTT. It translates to CASSRSGRALDTQYF.